This T cell receptor beta chain derives from a study of Ad26.COV2.S vaccination and SARS-CoV-2 variants. Broader study findings: Total T cell responses may have been underestimated by the TCR breadth and depth analyses.

Produced via immunoSEQ multiplex PCR; TCRdb's table is partial and in-frame only. In the table there are about 680,000 clones, more than 80% of which are singletons. Treatment meaning: 15 to 20 received Ad26.COV2.S at low or high dose, single or two shots; roughly 5 received placebo; per-sample allocation not given. Sampling happened 63 days after the first vaccine or placebo injection. An adult donor aged 18-55 years was enrolled in Boston. The study used a vaccine consisting of an Ad26 vector that expressed Wuhan-strain SARS-CoV-2 spike. A word on this clone: Its antigen is not identified.

The CDR3 runs to 15 residues. Germline values: CDR1 MGHRA, CDR2 YSYEKL. The V gene end was trimmed by 4 bases and the J gene end by 4 bases; junction bases not matched to a gene: 10. The TCR comes from a person aged 18-65 years who received the Ad26.COV2.S COVID-19 vaccine or a placebo. The gene calls are TRBV4-1 and TRBJ2-7; 7 bases line up with TRBD1. The sample was peripheral blood, taken in a trial of Ad26.COV2.S vaccine versus placebo. CDR3 amino acids: CASSRVGTASYEQYF. The CDR3 DNA reads as TGCGCCAGCAGCCGGGTGGGGACAGCATCATACGAGCAGTACTTC.